The 11 T cell receptor beta chains given below trace back to one sample, sequenced in a study of cytomegalovirus exposure and HLA in healthy donors. Primers for the PCR totalled 60 Vbeta and 13 Jbeta. Only in-frame clones appear in the TCRdb table, and some are missing; sequencing was by immunoSEQ multiplex PCR. This table has hundreds of thousands of clones, 70% to 90% appearing once. The sample taken for sequencing was PBMCs. The receptors originated from a woman aged 18-29 years in good health and CMV-seronegative.

The chain has TRBV2 and TRBJ2-1; TRBD2 matches 14 bases. The CDR3 runs to 13 residues. Germline V lookup: CDR1 SNHLY, CDR2 FYNNEI. V lost 8 bases, J lost 15 bases, and 9 bases stayed unmatched. The CDR3 region has the DNA TGTGCCAGCGCGGGACTAGCGGGGGATGAGGGGTTCTTC. This encodes CASAGLAGDEGFF.

This clone was seen only once. The genes are TRBV5-6 and TRBJ2-7, with 8 bases identical to TRBD2. This CDR3 region has 15 residues. From germline, CDR1 is SGHDT and CDR2 YYEEEE. J gave up 3 bases and V 4 bases, and 9 bases lay outside the gene matches. The CDR3, as DNA: TGTGCCAGCAGCACCGGGGGGGGAGGGAACTACGAGCAGTACTTC. Its protein product is CASSTGGGGNYEQYF.

The chain recombines TRBV5-6 with TRBJ2-7; D remains ambiguous. From germline, CDR1 is SGHDT and CDR2 YYEEEE. Trimming took 4 bases from V and 3 from J, leaving 8 bases between them. The CDR3 contains 12 residues. The CDR3 loop reads CASSTPFYEQYF. The CDR3 DNA is TGTGCCAGCAGCACACCCTTCTACGAGCAGTACTTC.

The table lists this clone with a few counts. The chain joins TRBV6-6 to TRBJ1-2; 9 bases map to TRBD1. Looked up from germline, CDR1 is MNHNY and CDR2 is SVGAGI (reference sequence). V trimming: 10 bases; J trimming: 4 bases; junction bases outside the gene matches: 4. The CDR3 runs to 12 residues. The CDR3 protein is CATGQGGYGYTF. The CDR3 DNA sequence: TGTGCCACGGGACAGGGTGGCTATGGCTACACCTTC.

The CDR3 spells CASSPAGSYNEQFF. The CDR3 nucleotides are TGTGCCAGCAGCCCAGCGGGGTCCTACAATGAGCAGTTCTTC. The V and J genes are TRBV11-3 and TRBJ2-1, with 7 bases fitting TRBD2. After removal of 5 bases from V and 1 base from J, the junction contained 2 bases not matched to a gene. The CDR3 consists of 14 residues. The germline V gene has CDR1 SGHNT and CDR2 YENEEA. Complete variable domain (other parts from reference TRBV11-3 and TRBJ2-1): EAGVVQSPRYKIIEKKQPVAFWCNPISGHNTLYWYLQNLGQGPELLIRYENEEAVDDSQLPKDRFSAERLKGVDSTLKIQPAELGDSAVYLCASSPAGSYNEQFFGPGTRLTVL.

The rearrangement links TRBV7-3 to TRBJ1-5; D remains unclear. Trimming took off 5 bases at V and 1 base at J, with 6 bases between the two ends. This CDR3 region has 13 residues. Germline V CDR1 and CDR2: SGHTA, FQGTGA. In nucleotides, the CDR3 is TGTGCCAGCAGCCTAGACAGCAATCAGCCCCAGCATTTT. It encodes CASSLDSNQPQHF.

V and J are TRBV27 and TRBJ1-1, with 9 bases that match TRBD1. The CDR3 extends over 18 amino acids. V shed 2 bases, J shed 0 bases, and the junction held 10 bases outside the gene matches. In germline, CDR1 is MNHEY, CDR2 SMNVEV (reference sequence). The CDR3: CASSLKVGGTGMNTEAFF. The CDR3 bases are TGTGCCAGCAGTTTAAAGGTTGGGGGGACAGGGATGAACACTGAAGCTTTCTTT.

CDR3 sequence: CASSESGRETQYF. CDR3 DNA sequence: TGCGCCAGCAGTGAATCTGGTCGGGAGACCCAGTACTTC. The genes are TRBV10-1 and TRBJ2-5; D is unresolved. V shed 3 bases and J shed 5 bases, with 10 bases lying between them. CDR3 length: 13 amino acids. Per germline, CDR1 WNHNN and CDR2 SYGVQD (reference sequence).

V is TRBV30 and J is TRBJ2-1; D not certain. This CDR3 has 11 residues. CDR1 GTSNPN and CDR2 SVGIG come from the germline V gene (reference sequence). V was pared by 3 bases and J by 6 bases, with 6 bases between. Here the CDR3 DNA reads TGTGCCTGGAGACCGGGCAATGAGCAGTTCTTC. Translated: CAWRPGNEQFF.

The J gene is TRBJ2-5, the V gene TRBV2; the D is unclear. V was pared by 8 bases and J by 9 bases, with 13 bases between. The CDR3 is 11 residues long. Germline V gives CDR1 SNHLY, CDR2 FYNNEI. The CDR3 sequence is CASAGSRAQYF. CDR3 DNA: TGTGCCAGCGCCGGCAGTCGGGCCCAGTACTTC.

The rearrangement joins TRBV6-6 to TRBJ2-2; D is possibly TRBD1 (6 bases). The CDR3 extends over 14 amino acids. Germline values: CDR1 MNHNY, CDR2 SVGAGI (reference sequence). With 2 bases removed from V and 4 bases from J, the gap between germline ends came to 8 bases. CDR3 nucleotide sequence: TGTGCCAGCAGTTACGGACAGATCACCGGGGAGCTGTTTTTT. This sequence encodes CASSYGQITGELFF.